A selection of T cell receptor beta chains follows, all from one sample in a study of blood T cells in healthy people across ages. Via MiXCR, TCRdb re-called the 5' RACE reads, giving one row per CDR3 protein. Here the sample spans 1.5 million to 2 million distinct CDR3 sequences, around half being singletons. Sequenced input: blood. The receptors were gathered from a middle-aged woman in good health. Each CDR3 is given with its conserved first and last residue. The order of the fields is clone size, D gene, V gene, J gene, CDR3 DNA, CDR3 protein. D genes are given only for firm matches. Rows give clone size only sometimes, using once, few, many, or a class for an expanded clone.

-,TRBD2,TRBV20-1,TRBJ2-5,TGCAGTGCTAGGGTATTCGGGCCGGGAGGTTCAGAGACCCAGTACTTC,CSARVFGPGGSETQYF
-,-,TRBV20-1,TRBJ2-3,TGCAGTGCTGAACATCGACTCACAGATACGCAGTATTTT,CSAEHRLTDTQYF
few,TRBD1,TRBV12-3/TRBV12-4,TRBJ1-2,TGTGCCAGCAGTTCCTACAGGGGGCGCGGCTACACCTTC,CASSSYRGRGYTF
few,-,TRBV4-2,TRBJ2-7,TGTGCCAGCAGCCAAGAATTCGGACAGCCGTCGGCCTCCTACGAGCAGTACTTC,CASSQEFGQPSASYEQYF
-,TRBD1,TRBV27,TRBJ1-6,TGTGCCAGCAGTTACGGACAGGGGAGGAATTCACCCCTCCACTTT,CASSYGQGRNSPLHF
few,-,TRBV20-1,TRBJ1-2,TGCAGTGCTAGAGCGGAGAATAACTATGGCTACACCTTC,CSARAENNYGYTF
many,TRBD1,TRBV7-2,TRBJ2-7,TGTGCCAGCAGCCGCGGACAGGGGGACGAGCAGTACTTC,CASSRGQGDEQYF
-,-,TRBV3-1,TRBJ2-5,TGTGCCAGCGTCGGGCGGGGAGCCCAGTACTTC,CASVGRGAQYF
few,-,TRBV12-3/TRBV12-4,TRBJ2-1,TGTGCCAGCAGTTTGCGGGGTAACCTCAATGAGCAGTTCTTC,CASSLRGNLNEQFF
-,TRBD2,TRBV5-1,TRBJ2-7,TGCGCCAGCAGCACCTGGGACTACGACAATGAGCAGTACTTC,CASSTWDYDNEQYF
-,-,TRBV7-7,TRBJ2-5,TGTGCTAGCAGCGTCGGGACTGATGAAGGGACCCAGTACTTC,CASSVGTDEGTQYF
few,-,TRBV7-2,TRBJ2-5,TGTGCCAGCAGCTTGGGGCAGGGGGGGGCTCAAGAGACCCAGTACTTC,CASSLGQGGAQETQYF
once,TRBD2,TRBV10-2,TRBJ2-1,TGCGCCAGCAGTTTGACTAACGGGGGGGCCAATGAGCAGTTCTTC,CASSLTNGGANEQFF
-,TRBD2,TRBV18,TRBJ2-7,TGTGCCAGCTCACCAACTAGCGGGGGTGCGAGCTCCTACGAGCAGTACTTC,CASSPTSGGASSYEQYF
few,-,TRBV7-8,TRBJ2-1,TGTGCCAGCACCATCGGGCGTGGTCCGACTAATGAGCAGTTCTTC,CASTIGRGPTNEQFF
few,-,TRBV5-1,TRBJ2-1,TGCGCCAGCAGCCGCCAGACAGTAAACAATGAGCAGTTCTTC,CASSRQTVNNEQFF
-,TRBD2,TRBV28,TRBJ2-7,TGTGCCAGCAGTTTTATGCGGGGGGCCACCTACGAGCAGTACTTC,CASSFMRGATYEQYF
-,-,TRBV5-1,TRBJ1-6,TGCGCCAGCAGCTGGGATCGGACACCCAATTCACCCCTCCACTTT,CASSWDRTPNSPLHF
-,-,TRBV7-2,TRBJ2-4,TGTGCCAGCAGCTTCCGCAGGGGTGAGGTTCAGTACTTC,CASSFRRGEVQYF
many,TRBD1,TRBV29-1,TRBJ2-5,TGCAGCGTTTCGACAGGGGTGGTAGAGACCCAGTACTTC,CSVSTGVVETQYF
-,-,TRBV5-1,TRBJ2-1,TGCGCCAGCAGCTCTCCACGTAGGGTTGAGCAGTTCTTC,CASSSPRRVEQFF
-,-,TRBV15,TRBJ1-4,TGTGCCACCAGCAGCCAGGAAAAACTGTTTTTT,CATSSQEKLFF
few,TRBD2,TRBV15,TRBJ2-1,TGTGCCACCAGCACAGAGCCGGGACTAGCCTCGGATGAGCAGTTCTTC,CATSTEPGLASDEQFF
-,-,TRBV12-3/TRBV12-4,TRBJ1-5,TGTGCCAGCAGAATTCCCAATCAGCCCCAGCATTTT,CASRIPNQPQHF
many,-,TRBV25-1,TRBJ2-7,TGTGCCAGCAGTGAATTCGGCTACGAGCAGTACTTC,CASSEFGYEQYF
-,-,TRBV15,TRBJ1-5,TGTGCCACCAGCGGATCGGGCAATCAGCCCCAGCATTTT,CATSGSGNQPQHF